This is a list of T cell receptor beta chains from one sample in a study of OX40 agonist ivuxolimab in advanced cancers. Sequenced by immunoSEQ multiplex PCR; TCRdb stores in-frame clones only, minus some. In the table there are approximately 100,000 clones, approximately 85% of which are singletons. This specimen consisted of CD4+ or CD8+ T cells sorted from blood, obtained in a trial of the OX40 agonist ivuxolimab. The receptors originated from an adult with an advanced solid tumor such as melanoma, head and neck, liver or kidney cancer. The CDR3 runs from the conserved cysteine through the conserved F or W. The D gene is left open where the match is weak. Not all rows give a size; the values are once, few, many and, for expanded clones, a class.

clone_size: NA; v_call: TRBV5-1; j_call: TRBJ1-1; d_call: TRBD1; cdr3_aa: CASSPRTGPNTEAFF; cdr3_nt: TGCGCCAGCAGCCCTAGGACAGGGCCGAACACTGAAGCTTTCTTT
clone_size: NA; v_call: TRBV7-9; j_call: TRBJ2-7; d_call: NA; cdr3_aa: CASSPRTGSYEQYF; cdr3_nt: TGTGCCAGCAGCCCTCGGACCGGTTCCTACGAGCAGTACTTC
clone_size: NA; v_call: TRBV11-2; j_call: TRBJ2-7; d_call: TRBD2; cdr3_aa: CASTIQREAEEQYF; cdr3_nt: TGTGCCAGCACCATTCAGCGGGAGGCGGAGGAGCAGTACTTC
clone_size: NA; v_call: TRBV10-3; j_call: TRBJ1-6; d_call: NA; cdr3_aa: CAIRGEVNSPLHF; cdr3_nt: TGTGCCATCCGTGGGGAGGTCAATTCACCCCTCCACTTT
clone_size: NA; v_call: TRBV5-6; j_call: TRBJ2-3; d_call: NA; cdr3_aa: CASSPDGWLTDTQYF; cdr3_nt: TGTGCCAGCAGCCCAGACGGCTGGTTGACAGATACGCAGTATTTT
clone_size: NA; v_call: TRBV6-5; j_call: TRBJ2-5; d_call: TRBD1; cdr3_aa: CASSLDRGLWKTQYF; cdr3_nt: TGTGCCAGCAGCTTAGACAGGGGGTTGTGGAAGACCCAGTACTTC
clone_size: NA; v_call: TRBV4-2; j_call: TRBJ2-7; d_call: NA; cdr3_aa: CASSQGLTGRTDEQYF; cdr3_nt: TGTGCCAGCAGCCAAGGGCTGACAGGGAGGACGGACGAGCAGTACTTC
clone_size: NA; v_call: TRBV7-7; j_call: TRBJ2-1; d_call: NA; cdr3_aa: CASSKDRDSNEQFF; cdr3_nt: TGTGCTAGCAGCAAAGACCGGGACTCCAATGAGCAGTTCTTC
clone_size: NA; v_call: TRBV7-9; j_call: TRBJ1-1; d_call: NA; cdr3_aa: CASSFTGGTEAFF; cdr3_nt: TGTGCCAGCAGCTTCACGGGTGGGACTGAAGCTTTCTTT
clone_size: NA; v_call: TRBV2; j_call: TRBJ2-1; d_call: NA; cdr3_aa: CASLLVNEQFF; cdr3_nt: TGTGCCAGCTTACTAGTGAATGAGCAGTTCTTC
clone_size: NA; v_call: TRBV7-8; j_call: TRBJ2-7; d_call: NA; cdr3_aa: CASSLPGLSNEQYF; cdr3_nt: TGTGCCAGCAGCTTACCGGGGCTTTCCAACGAGCAGTACTTC
clone_size: NA; v_call: TRBV7-9; j_call: TRBJ2-1; d_call: TRBD1; cdr3_aa: CASSPDREIDEQFF; cdr3_nt: TGTGCCAGCAGTCCGGACAGGGAAATAGATGAGCAGTTCTTC
clone_size: once; v_call: TRBV4-1; j_call: TRBJ2-4; d_call: NA; cdr3_aa: CASSQEVPLAKNIQYF; cdr3_nt: TGCGCCAGCAGCCAGGAAGTGCCACTAGCCAAAAACATTCAGTACTTC
clone_size: NA; v_call: TRBV19; j_call: TRBJ2-1; d_call: TRBD1; cdr3_aa: CASSKWGQVYSYNEQFF; cdr3_nt: TGTGCCAGTAGTAAGTGGGGACAGGTTTACTCCTACAATGAGCAGTTCTTC
clone_size: NA; v_call: TRBV6-5; j_call: TRBJ2-7; d_call: NA; cdr3_aa: CASSYSQGPYEQYF; cdr3_nt: TGTGCCAGCAGTTACTCGCAGGGCCCCTACGAGCAGTACTTC
clone_size: NA; v_call: TRBV12-5; j_call: TRBJ2-3; d_call: NA; cdr3_aa: CASGLGADTQYF; cdr3_nt: TGTGCTAGTGGTTTGGGGGCAGATACGCAGTATTTT
clone_size: few; v_call: TRBV2; j_call: TRBJ2-3; d_call: NA; cdr3_aa: CASSKNTDTQYF; cdr3_nt: TGTGCCAGCAGCAAAAACACAGATACGCAGTATTTT
clone_size: few; v_call: TRBV11-3; j_call: TRBJ2-7; d_call: NA; cdr3_aa: CASSFSDDSYEQYF; cdr3_nt: TGTGCCAGCAGCTTTTCCGACGACTCCTACGAGCAGTACTTC
clone_size: NA; v_call: TRBV4-2; j_call: TRBJ1-5; d_call: NA; cdr3_aa: CASSQRRNQPQHF; cdr3_nt: TGTGCCAGCAGCCAGCGACGTAATCAGCCCCAGCATTTT
clone_size: NA; v_call: TRBV7-2; j_call: TRBJ1-2; d_call: NA; cdr3_aa: CASSFPMTGSYYGHTF; cdr3_nt: TGTGCCAGCAGCTTCCCTATGACAGGTTCTTACTATGGCCACACCTTC
clone_size: NA; v_call: TRBV5-5; j_call: TRBJ2-5; d_call: NA; cdr3_aa: CASSLLTETQYF; cdr3_nt: TGTGCCAGCAGCCTTTTGACGGAGACCCAGTACTTC
clone_size: few; v_call: TRBV6-5; j_call: TRBJ2-5; d_call: NA; cdr3_aa: CASIYRAWGQETQYF; cdr3_nt: TGTGCCAGCATCTACAGGGCTTGGGGGCAAGAGACCCAGTACTTC
clone_size: once; v_call: TRBV7-6; j_call: TRBJ2-2; d_call: NA; cdr3_aa: CASSPRAVNTGELFF; cdr3_nt: TGTGCCAGCAGCCCTCGGGCAGTGAACACCGGGGAGCTGTTTTTT
clone_size: NA; v_call: TRBV19; j_call: TRBJ2-7; d_call: NA; cdr3_aa: CASSINHRQVVDEQYF; cdr3_nt: TGTGCCAGTAGTATAAATCACCGGCAGGTAGTCGACGAGCAGTACTTC
clone_size: NA; v_call: TRBV4-2; j_call: TRBJ2-1; d_call: TRBD2; cdr3_aa: CASSQEGGRASNEQFF; cdr3_nt: TGTGCCAGCAGCCAAGAAGGTGGGAGGGCCTCCAATGAGCAGTTCTTC
clone_size: NA; v_call: TRBV27; j_call: TRBJ2-7; d_call: NA; cdr3_aa: CASSWGSGPNEQYF; cdr3_nt: TGTGCCAGCAGTTGGGGTAGCGGTCCCAACGAGCAGTACTTC
clone_size: NA; v_call: TRBV5-1; j_call: TRBJ2-1; d_call: TRBD2; cdr3_aa: CASSLMQGLAVSEQFF; cdr3_nt: TGCGCCAGCAGCTTAATGCAGGGACTAGCGGTGAGTGAGCAGTTCTTC
clone_size: NA; v_call: TRBV6-5; j_call: TRBJ2-7; d_call: NA; cdr3_aa: CASSSGLYEQYF; cdr3_nt: TGTGCCAGCAGCTCCGGCCTCTACGAGCAGTACTTC
clone_size: NA; v_call: TRBV5-6; j_call: TRBJ2-5; d_call: NA; cdr3_aa: CASSLIGGQETQYF; cdr3_nt: TGTGCCAGCAGCTTGATCGGGGGTCAAGAGACCCAGTACTTC
clone_size: NA; v_call: TRBV27; j_call: TRBJ2-7; d_call: TRBD2; cdr3_aa: CASSINPGTRSRFYEQYF; cdr3_nt: TGTGCCAGCAGTATAAATCCCGGGACTAGGTCACGGTTCTACGAGCAGTACTTC
clone_size: NA; v_call: TRBV4-1; j_call: TRBJ2-7; d_call: NA; cdr3_aa: CASSQFHGEAYEQYF; cdr3_nt: TGCGCCAGCAGCCAATTCCACGGGGAGGCCTACGAGCAGTACTTC
clone_size: NA; v_call: TRBV10-1; j_call: TRBJ2-1; d_call: NA; cdr3_aa: CASQYRTNEQFF; cdr3_nt: TGCGCCAGCCAATACCGTACTAATGAGCAGTTCTTC
clone_size: NA; v_call: TRBV11-2; j_call: TRBJ1-2; d_call: TRBD1; cdr3_aa: CASSLVTGVDGYTF; cdr3_nt: TGTGCCAGCAGCTTAGTAACAGGGGTAGATGGCTACACCTTC
clone_size: once; v_call: TRBV18; j_call: TRBJ1-4; d_call: TRBD1; cdr3_aa: CASSRAGTDEKLFF; cdr3_nt: TGTGCCAGCTCACGGGCCGGGACAGATGAAAAACTGTTTTTT
clone_size: NA; v_call: TRBV10-3; j_call: TRBJ2-6; d_call: NA; cdr3_aa: CAISDLRDGANVLTF; cdr3_nt: TGTGCCATCAGTGACCTGAGGGATGGGGCCAACGTCCTGACTTTC
clone_size: NA; v_call: TRBV30; j_call: TRBJ2-1; d_call: TRBD2; cdr3_aa: CAWNRLAIYNEQFF; cdr3_nt: TGTGCCTGGAATAGACTAGCAATCTACAATGAGCAGTTCTTC